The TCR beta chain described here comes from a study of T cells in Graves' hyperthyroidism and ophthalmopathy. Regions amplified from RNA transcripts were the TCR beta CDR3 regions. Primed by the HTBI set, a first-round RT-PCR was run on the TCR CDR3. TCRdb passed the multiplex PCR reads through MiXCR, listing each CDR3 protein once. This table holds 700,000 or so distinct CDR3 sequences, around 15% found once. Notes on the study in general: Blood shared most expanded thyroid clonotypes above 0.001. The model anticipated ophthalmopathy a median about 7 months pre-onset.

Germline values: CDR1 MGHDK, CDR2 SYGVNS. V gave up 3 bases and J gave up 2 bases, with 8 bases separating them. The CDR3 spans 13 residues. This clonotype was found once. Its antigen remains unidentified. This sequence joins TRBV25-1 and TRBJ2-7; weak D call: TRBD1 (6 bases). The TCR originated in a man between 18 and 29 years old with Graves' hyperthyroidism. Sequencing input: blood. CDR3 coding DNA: TGTGCCAGCAGTGATGGGACACCCTACGAGCAGTACTTC. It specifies CASSDGTPYEQYF.